This TCR beta chain was retrieved from a study of cytomegalovirus exposure and HLA in healthy donors. Findings and caveats of the study: The authors later found TCR association rates varying by HLA locus, with DRB1 most and HLA-C fewest. Later analysis identified several of the most significant clusters that appeared linked to common viral pathogens. The authors listed roughly 150 TCR beta chains as cytomegalovirus-associated. A cluster of highly shared sequence variants was likely a sequencing artifact.

Trimming cost V 6 bases and J 7 bases; bases outside gene matches: 10. This CDR3 has 15 residues. Germline V gene sequence: CDR1 MDHEN, CDR2 SYDVKM. Researchers ran the PCR with 60 Vbeta and 13 Jbeta primers. Method: immunoSEQ multiplex PCR; TCRdb's copy keeps in-frame clones and lacks some. Among about 200,000 clones, 70% to 85% were seen once, and the ten largest hold roughly 1.5%. A note on this clone: Its target is not known.

The clonotype originates from a man aged 45-60 years in good health and CMV-seronegative. Sample: PBMCs. This chain uses TRBV28 with TRBJ2-2; 8 bases line up with TRBD1. In DNA form, the CDR3 reads TGTGCCAGCAGACCACCCGGCAGGGGGCTCGGGGAGCTGTTTTTT. Its protein product is CASRPPGRGLGELFF.